This T cell receptor (beta chain) was identified during a study of T cell responses to AZD1222 COVID-19 vaccine. CDR1 SGHRS and CDR2 YFSETQ come from the germline V gene. The ends were cut back, 4 bases at V and 5 bases at J, with 18 bases in the middle. The CDR3 sequence is 15 residues long. The repertoire was sequenced with immunoSEQ multiplex PCR; TCRdb's copy has only in-frame clones and lacks some. Of 140,000 to 150,000 clones in the sample, roughly 92% were seen once. The source was peripheral blood, collected on day 0 of AZD1222 vaccination. This receptor was identified in an adult in good health. The gene calls are TRBV5-1 and TRBJ1-1, with D possibly being TRBD1 (5 bases). The CDR3 sequence: CASSPTGTGDTEAFF. The CDR3 bases are TGCGCCAGCAGCCCAACAGGTACGGGGGATACTGAAGCTTTCTTT.